The clone carrying this TCR beta chain was seen a few times. The antigen is not known. Subjects aged 18 to 65 presented with newly diagnosed hyperthyroidism of less than 2 months' duration. The data stem from a study of T cells in Graves' hyperthyroidism and ophthalmopathy. CDR1 and CDR2 from the germline V gene are SGHAT and FQNNGV. V was pared by 5 bases and J by 6 bases, with 8 bases between. There are 11 residues in the CDR3. Regions amplified from RNA transcripts were the TCR beta CDR3 regions. Carried out on the TCR CDR3, a first-round RT-PCR used the HTBI primer set. TCRdb re-derived calls from the multiplex PCR reads in MiXCR, one entry per CDR3 protein. The data contain 360,000 or so distinct CDR3 sequences, about 18% of them singletons. Study-wide findings and caveats: The model predicted ophthalmopathy a median around 6 months before onset. Most clonotypes that expanded in the thyroid above 0.001 also showed up in blood. Classification by a 13 V-J model distinguished ophthalmopathy from stable hyperthyroidism.

The receptor comes from a woman under 30 with Graves' hyperthyroidism. The chain recombines TRBV11-2 with TRBJ2-7; possible D gene TRBD2, 5 bases. Sequenced: blood. The CDR3 bases are TGTGCCAGCAGCCCGGGGAGCGAGCAGTACTTC. This sequence encodes CASSPGSEQYF.